Listed below are T cell receptor beta chains from one sample, sequenced in a study of T cells in localized non-small cell lung cancer. Profiling relied on immunoSEQ multiplex PCR, and the TCRdb table lists in-frame clones only, not all of them. The top ten hold approximately 30% of the sample, which has roughly 13,000 clones, about four fifths seen once. The sequenced sample was peripheral blood, obtained before any cancer treatment. All receptors derive from a male donor older than 55 with stage I squamous cell lung carcinoma. CDR3s include the opening cysteine and the closing phenylalanine or tryptophan. The order of the fields is D gene, clone size, V gene, J gene, CDR3 protein, CDR3 DNA. A D gene is named only where the DNA matches it firmly. Only some rows state a clone size, as once, few, many or a class for expanded clones.

d_call: -
clone_size: -
v_call: TRBV5-6
j_call: TRBJ1-2
cdr3_aa: CASSGGDYGYTF
cdr3_nt: TGTGCCAGCAGTGGGGGGGACTATGGCTACACCTTC

d_call: TRBD2
clone_size: -
v_call: TRBV6-5
j_call: TRBJ2-7
cdr3_aa: CASSYNGGTISYEQYF
cdr3_nt: TGTGCCAGCAGTTACAATGGAGGGACTATATCCTACGAGCAGTACTTC

d_call: TRBD2
clone_size: -
v_call: TRBV2
j_call: TRBJ2-3
cdr3_aa: CASKPSGNTDTQYF
cdr3_nt: TGTGCCAGCAAGCCCAGCGGGAACACAGATACGCAGTATTTT

d_call: TRBD2
clone_size: -
v_call: TRBV14
j_call: TRBJ2-1
cdr3_aa: CASSQLGTSGLSGLYNEQFF
cdr3_nt: TGTGCCAGCAGTCAACTGGGAACTAGCGGACTTTCGGGCTTATACAATGAGCAGTTCTTC

d_call: TRBD1
clone_size: -
v_call: TRBV10-2
j_call: TRBJ2-7
cdr3_aa: CASSGPGQGVREQYF
cdr3_nt: TGCGCCAGCAGCGGACCGGGACAGGGGGTGAGGGAGCAGTACTTC

d_call: -
clone_size: -
v_call: TRBV15
j_call: TRBJ2-7
cdr3_aa: CATSRDPGTYEQYF
cdr3_nt: TGTGCCACCAGCAGAGACCCGGGGACCTACGAGCAGTACTTC

d_call: TRBD2
clone_size: -
v_call: TRBV11-2
j_call: TRBJ2-1
cdr3_aa: CASKALAGDSYNEQFF
cdr3_nt: TGTGCCAGCAAAGCCCTAGCGGGGGACTCCTACAATGAGCAGTTCTTC

d_call: TRBD2
clone_size: -
v_call: TRBV25-1
j_call: TRBJ2-7
cdr3_aa: CASSEMGGGGDEQYF
cdr3_nt: TGTGCCAGCAGTGAAATGGGGGGTGGGGGGGACGAGCAGTACTTC

d_call: -
clone_size: -
v_call: TRBV11-2
j_call: TRBJ1-3
cdr3_aa: CASSLGGAGNTIYF
cdr3_nt: TGTGCCAGCAGTTTAGGCGGGGCTGGAAACACCATATATTTT

d_call: TRBD1
clone_size: -
v_call: TRBV5-1
j_call: TRBJ1-1
cdr3_aa: CASGQGNTEAFF
cdr3_nt: TGCGCCAGCGGACAGGGGAACACTGAAGCTTTCTTT

d_call: TRBD2
clone_size: few
v_call: TRBV25-1
j_call: TRBJ2-7
cdr3_aa: CASMDAGGAEQYF
cdr3_nt: TGTGCCAGCATGGATGCGGGAGGGGCCGAGCAGTACTTC

d_call: -
clone_size: -
v_call: TRBV10-3
j_call: TRBJ2-1
cdr3_aa: CAIMRGSSYNEQFF
cdr3_nt: TGTGCCATCATGCGTGGGAGCTCCTACAATGAGCAGTTCTTC

d_call: TRBD1
clone_size: -
v_call: TRBV7-9
j_call: TRBJ1-2
cdr3_aa: CASSLGATGVVNYGYTF
cdr3_nt: TGTGCCAGCAGCTTAGGGGCGACAGGGGTCGTCAACTATGGCTACACCTTC

d_call: -
clone_size: medium-sized
v_call: TRBV12-5
j_call: TRBJ1-2
cdr3_aa: CASGLETGGSTF
cdr3_nt: TGTGCTAGTGGTTTAGAGACCGGGGGCTCCACCTTC

d_call: TRBD1
clone_size: -
v_call: TRBV30
j_call: TRBJ1-2
cdr3_aa: CAWSVRRTGGSPIYGYTF
cdr3_nt: TGTGCCTGGAGTGTACGTCGGACAGGGGGTTCGCCGATTTATGGCTACACCTTC

d_call: TRBD2
clone_size: few
v_call: TRBV6-1
j_call: TRBJ2-7
cdr3_aa: CASTTTSALYEQYF
cdr3_nt: TGTGCCAGCACCACAACTAGCGCCCTATACGAGCAGTACTTC

d_call: TRBD1
clone_size: -
v_call: TRBV4-1
j_call: TRBJ1-4
cdr3_aa: CASSQPRQGANEKLFF
cdr3_nt: TGCGCCAGCAGCCAACCACGACAGGGGGCTAATGAAAAACTGTTTTTT

d_call: TRBD1
clone_size: few
v_call: TRBV30
j_call: TRBJ2-3
cdr3_aa: CAWSRTGITDTQYF
cdr3_nt: TGTGCCTGGAGTAGGACAGGGATCACAGATACGCAGTATTTT

d_call: -
clone_size: -
v_call: TRBV9
j_call: TRBJ1-3
cdr3_aa: CASSVAPGRSGNTIYF
cdr3_nt: TGTGCCAGCAGCGTAGCTCCAGGCAGGTCTGGAAACACCATATATTTT

d_call: -
clone_size: -
v_call: TRBV12-2
j_call: TRBJ2-7
cdr3_aa: CASRLVRLGQTGLYEQYF
cdr3_nt: TGTGCAAGTCGCTTAGTTAGGCTCGGTCAGACCGGGCTCTACGAGCAGTACTTC

d_call: -
clone_size: -
v_call: TRBV6-6
j_call: TRBJ2-1
cdr3_aa: CASSYLGPGYGDEQFF
cdr3_nt: TGTGCCAGCAGTTATTTGGGTCCCGGGTATGGCGATGAGCAGTTCTTC

d_call: -
clone_size: -
v_call: TRBV4-2
j_call: TRBJ1-2
cdr3_aa: CASSQDNRGLSYGYTF
cdr3_nt: TGTGCCAGCAGCCAAGATAATCGGGGGCTAAGTTATGGCTACACCTTC

d_call: -
clone_size: once
v_call: TRBV2
j_call: TRBJ1-5
cdr3_aa: CASSDYSNQPQHF
cdr3_nt: TGTGCCAGCAGTGATTATAGCAATCAGCCCCAGCATTTT

d_call: -
clone_size: -
v_call: TRBV27
j_call: TRBJ1-3
cdr3_aa: CASSLYSGNTIYF
cdr3_nt: TGTGCCAGCAGTTTATACTCTGGAAACACCATATATTTT

d_call: TRBD1
clone_size: once
v_call: TRBV7-8
j_call: TRBJ1-3
cdr3_aa: CASSLNQGAGGNTIYF
cdr3_nt: TGTGCCAGCAGCTTAAACCAGGGGGCGGGCGGAAACACCATATATTTT

d_call: -
clone_size: -
v_call: TRBV11-2
j_call: TRBJ2-5
cdr3_aa: CASSAVETQYF
cdr3_nt: TGTGCCAGCAGCGCAGTGGAGACCCAGTACTTC

d_call: -
clone_size: -
v_call: TRBV2
j_call: TRBJ1-3
cdr3_aa: CASTPREFGNTIYF
cdr3_nt: TGTGCCAGCACCCCCAGGGAGTTTGGAAACACCATATATTTT